This T cell receptor beta chain was captured in a study of OX40 agonist ivuxolimab in advanced cancers. At the level of the study: Patients enrolled in dose escalation were diagnosed with hepatocellular carcinoma, melanoma, renal cell or head and neck cancer. Of the patients, three showed partial responses, one with hepatocellular carcinoma and two with cutaneous melanoma.

Study results and caveats: Expanded peripheral T cells had an undetermined antigen specificity. CD4+ and CD8+ T cells in blood underwent clonal expansion by week 6 at 0.1 to 3.0 mg/kg.

Details on this clone: Its antigen is unknown.

Trimming cost V 4 bases and J 2 bases; bases outside gene matches: 4. This CDR3 comprises 14 residues. The germline gives CDR1 SGHAT, CDR2 FQDESV (reference sequence). Measured with immunoSEQ multiplex PCR; TCRdb has only the in-frame clones, and not every one. This table has about 40,000 clones, approximately 90% appearing once. Sequenced here: CD4+ or CD8+ T cells sorted from blood, sampled in a trial of the OX40 agonist ivuxolimab. The sequence was collected from an adult with an advanced solid tumor such as melanoma, head and neck, liver or kidney cancer. The V gene is TRBV11-1, the J gene TRBJ1-1; 7 bases fit TRBD1. CDR3 region: CASSSRQGNTEAFF. CDR3 DNA: TGTGCCAGCAGCTCCCGACAGGGAAACACTGAAGCTTTCTTT.